Listed here are 24 T cell receptor beta chains from one sample, sequenced in a study of T cell clonality in common variable immunodeficiency. Assay used: immunoSEQ multiplex PCR; TCRdb lists only in-frame clones, some missing. Observed in the sample are about 20,000 clones, none of them singletons. No antigen is known for these receptors. General study findings and limits: Reportedly, TCR beta sequences from common variable immunodeficiency showed fewer deletions and N-nucleotide insertions.

Sequenced input: peripheral blood mononuclear cells. Source of these receptors: a human donor with common variable immunodeficiency.

This clone was seen more than once but under ten times. The sequence runs out 3 residues before the end of the CDR3; the remainder is reconstructed from the germline J gene. The chain recombines TRBV7-9 with TRBJ2-1; either TRBD1 or TRBD2 may supply D (7 bases each). The V gene's germline CDR1 is SEHNR and CDR2 FQNEAQ (reference sequence). The V and J ends lost 5 bases and 5 bases respectively, with 16 bases between them. This CDR3 region has 15 residues. The sequenced CDR3 bases are TGTGCCAGCAGCCCCCAGCGGGACAGCCACAATGAG. It codes for CASSPQRDSHNE. The whole CDR3 region reads CASSPQRDSHNEQFF.

Notes on this clone: The read comes to an end 3 residues before the CDR3 does, leaving the germline J gene to fill in the end. The rearrangement links TRBV6-2 or TRBV6-3 to TRBJ2-7; TRBD1 is a possible D gene (6 bases). CDR3 length: 15 residues. From germline, CDR1 is MNHEY and CDR2 SVGEGT. Trimming took 0 bases from V and 2 from J, leaving 11 bases between them. The sequenced part of the CDR3 DNA is TGTGCCAGCAGTTACTCTCCTACAGGGACCTACGAG. Residues: CASSYSPTGTYE. The whole CDR3 region reads CASSYSPTGTYEQYF.

Concerning this clone itself: Coverage ceases 3 residues before the CDR3 finishes, and the germline J gene fills in the end. The gene calls are TRBV5-1 and TRBJ2-3; D may be TRBD2 (5 bases). The CDR3 totals 16 residues. In germline, CDR1 is SGHRS, CDR2 YFSETQ. V shed 2 bases and J shed 3 bases, with 16 bases lying between them. CDR3 protein: CASSFRGRHDTDTQYF. CDR3 DNA, as far as it was read: TGCGCCAGCAGCTTCCGGGGTCGGCACGATACAGATACG.

Only a few counts were recorded for this clone. The sequenced fragment ends 3 residues before the CDR3 boundary, so the rest is inferred from the germline J gene. The chain joins TRBV7-2 to TRBJ2-1; D gene uncertain. CDR3 length: 15 residues. Looked up from germline, CDR1 is SGHTA and CDR2 is FQGNSA. V lost 3 bases and J 0 bases, leaving 9 bases between the germline ends. This chain's CDR3 is CASSFRSSSYNEQFF. Incomplete CDR3 DNA: TGTGCCAGCAGCTTCAGGTCAAGCTCCTACAATGAG.

In this sample, this clone turned up many times. Read coverage stops 3 residues before the CDR3 terminus; the germline J gene supplies the remainder. This sequence joins TRBV7-6 and TRBJ2-3; D is unresolved. V lost 1 base, J lost 7 bases, and 6 bases lay in between. Germline V gene sequence: CDR1 SGHVS, CDR2 FNYEAQ. This CDR3 has 12 residues. The CDR3 loop reads CASSLVPNTQYF. CDR3 DNA (partial): TGTGCCAGCAGCTTAGTTCCCAATACG. The full variable domain, rest sourced from reference TRBV7-6 and TRBJ2-3, is GAGVSQSPRYKVTKRGQDVALRCDPISGHVSLYWYRQALGQGPEFLTYFNYEAQQDKSGLPNDRFSAERPEGSISTLTIQRTEQRDSAMYRCASSLVPNTQYFGPGTRLTVL.

On this clone itself: Read coverage stops 3 residues before the CDR3 terminus; the germline J gene supplies the remainder. The chain uses TRBV18 and TRBJ1-1, with TRBD1 identical over 7 bases. Trimming took 6 bases from V and 6 from J; bases not matched to a gene: 10. Germline CDR1 reads KGHSH; CDR2 reads LQKENI. The CDR3 has 14 residues. CDR3 DNA (partial): TGTGCCAGCTCCATTTCCCGGGACAGTTCTGAA. As protein: CASSISRDSSE. The whole CDR3 reads CASSISRDSSEAFF.

A note on this clone: The observed sequence ends 3 residues before the CDR3 terminus, with the missing tail filled in from the germline J gene. The chain employs TRBV13 and TRBJ2-5, with D uncertain. There are 14 residues in the CDR3. The V and J ends lost 5 bases and 5 bases respectively, with 15 bases between them. Germline-derived CDR1 and CDR2 are PRHDT and FYEKMQ (reference sequence). The sequenced CDR3 bases are TGTGCCAGCAGCACCCGGATTAGCTTCGAGACC. Its protein is CASSTRISFET. The entire CDR3 sequence reads CASSTRISFETQYF.

In regard to this clone: The read terminates 3 residues ahead of where the CDR3 ends, so the germline J gene completes it. The rearrangement uses TRBV7-3 and TRBJ2-1; TRBD2 matches at 10 bases. This CDR3 has 15 amino acids. CDR1 is SGHTA and CDR2 is FQGTGA in the germline V gene. Trimming removed 1 base from V and 9 bases from J; junction bases left unmatched: 6. This CDR3 reads CASSLIAGGPTEQFF. CDR3 DNA (partial): TGTGCCAGCAGCTTAATAGCGGGAGGCCCCACTGAG.

This clone has a count of ten or more. The CDR3 goes on 3 residues after the read ends, and that part is filled in from the germline J gene. This chain connects TRBV5-5 to TRBJ2-5, with 7 bases lining up with TRBD1. Trimming cost V 2 bases and J 5 bases; bases outside gene matches: 6. The CDR3 has 14 amino acids. The V gene's germline CDR1 is SGHKS and CDR2 YYEKEE (reference sequence). CDR3 DNA, as far as it was read: TGTGCCAGCAGCTTAAGACAGGGTTGGGAGACC. Its protein product is CASSLRQGWET. In full, the CDR3 is CASSLRQGWETQYF.

This clone has more than one count but fewer than ten. The CDR3 loop reads CASSLDRGAPLHF. The sequenced CDR3 bases are TGCGCCAGCAGCTTAGACAGGGGGGCACCC. This chain links TRBV5-1 with TRBJ1-6; 9 bases are shared with TRBD1. The read terminates 3 residues before the CDR3 end, so the remaining end is supplied by the germline J gene. Germline V gene lookup returns CDR1 SGHRS and CDR2 YFSETQ. Trimming at V came to 2 bases and at J to 11 bases, leaving 2 bases not matched to a gene. The length of the CDR3 is 13 residues.

Worth noting for this clone: The read stops 3 residues short of the end of the CDR3; the missing end is completed from the germline J gene. This chain joins TRBV7-8 and TRBJ1-1; D is perhaps TRBD1 (5 bases). The CDR3 contains 17 residues. Germline V gene sequence: CDR1 SGHVS, CDR2 FQNEAQ. The V end was cut by 6 bases, the J end by 3 bases, with 23 bases between. The part of the CDR3 DNA that was read is TGTGCCAGCAGTTTTTCCGGACGGGGGGGAGGGCACACTGAA. This encodes CASSFSGRGGGHTE. The CDR3 as a whole reads CASSFSGRGGGHTEAFF.

In this sample, this clone turned up many times. Read coverage stops 3 residues before the CDR3 terminus; the germline J gene supplies the remainder. The rearrangement joins TRBV19 to TRBJ1-5, with unresolved D. The CDR3 runs to 13 residues. The germline V gene has CDR1 LNHDA and CDR2 SQIVND (reference sequence). Trimming cost V 7 bases and J 6 bases, with 13 bases left between them. Incomplete CDR3 DNA: TGTGCCAGTACTACCTACTCCCCTCAGCCC. It codes for CASTTYSPQP. In full, the CDR3 is CASTTYSPQPQHF.

Regarding this clone: Read data end 3 residues before the CDR3 end; the end is taken from the germline J gene. V usage is TRBV7-2 and J usage is TRBJ2-7; tentatively, D is TRBD1 (5 bases). V dropped 5 bases and J dropped 1 base, with 9 bases sitting between them. CDR1 and CDR2 (germline): SGHTA, FQGNSA. The length of the CDR3 is 13 residues. CDR3 amino acids: CASSRDRSYEQYF. CDR3 bases read: TGTGCCAGCAGCCGTGACAGATCCTACGAG. The whole variable domain, remainder taken from reference TRBV7-2 and TRBJ2-7, is GAGVSQSPSNKVTEKGKDVELRCDPISGHTALYWYRQSLGQGLEFLIYFQGNSAPDKSGLPSDRFSAERTGGSVSTLTIQRTQQEDSAVYLCASSRDRSYEQYFGPGTRLTVT.

This clone was counted at least ten times. The read finishes 3 residues shy of the CDR3 end, and the germline J gene is used to complete it. The chain joins TRBV23-1 to TRBJ1-1, with TRBD1 identical over 12 bases. TRBV23-1 is designated an ORF whose function remains uncertain. The CDR3 runs to 15 residues. With V trimmed by 2 bases and J by 6 bases, 4 bases remained unmatched. CDR3 DNA, as far as it was read: TGCGCCAGCAGTCAACTGGGACAGGGGGCTTCTGAA. Protein product: CASSQLGQGASE. The whole CDR3 sequence reads CASSQLGQGASEAFF.

This clone was counted at least ten times. The read ends 3 residues early relative to the CDR3; the germline J gene fills the gap. This sequence joins TRBV20-1 and TRBJ2-6, with TRBD1 matching 11 bases. V lost 0 bases and J lost 0; bases outside the gene matches: 16. Germline V gene sequence: CDR1 DFQATT, CDR2 SNEGSKA (reference sequence). This CDR3 comprises 22 residues. CDR3 amino acids: CSARDWAGERTGGASGANVLTF. The sequenced CDR3 bases are TGCAGTGCTAGAGATTGGGCTGGGGAAAGGACAGGGGGCGCCTCTGGGGCCAACGTC.

This clone has more than one count but fewer than ten. The read ends 3 residues before the CDR3 terminus; that terminus is restored from the germline J gene. This rearrangement joins TRBV5-4 to TRBJ2-1; perhaps TRBD2 as D (5 bases). Between the trimmed V and J ends, which lost 2 bases and 0 bases, there was a span of 12 bases. CDR1 SGHNT and CDR2 YYREEE come from the germline V gene (reference sequence). This CDR3 has 16 amino acids. This chain's CDR3 is CASSFGGPSSYNEQFF. The CDR3 DNA, read in part, is TGTGCCAGCAGCTTTGGCGGGCCCAGCTCCTACAATGAG.

This clone appeared a few times. The CDR3 goes on 3 residues after the read ends, and that part is filled in from the germline J gene. This chain connects TRBV5-6 to TRBJ2-7, with D unresolved. The CDR3 totals 13 residues. The V end was cut by 3 bases, the J end by 3 bases, with 10 bases between. The V gene's germline CDR1 is SGHDT and CDR2 YYEEEE. The sequenced CDR3 bases are TGTGCCAGCAGCTCTCTTATCTACTACGAG. Its translation: CASSSLIYYE. From start to end, the CDR3 is CASSSLIYYEQYF.

This clone was picked up many times. Partial CDR3 DNA: TGCAGTGCTAGAAGGGGAGCTGTTTCG. Translation gives CSARRGAVS. The CDR3 reads in full as CSARRGAVSQYF. This chain links TRBV20-1 with TRBJ2-3; the D gene could be TRBD1 or TRBD2 (5 bases each). The CDR3 is cut off 3 residues early in the read; its end comes from the germline J gene. Germline CDR1 and CDR2: DFQATT and SNEGSKA (reference sequence). The CDR3 is made up of 12 amino acids.

This clone was seen ten or more times. With the read ending 3 residues before the CDR3 end, the germline J gene is used to fill in that end. This chain joins TRBV6-2 or TRBV6-3 and TRBJ2-3, with D perhaps TRBD1 (6 bases). Trimming took 6 bases from V and 3 from J, leaving 22 bases between them. The CDR3 is 17 amino acids. From germline, CDR1 is MNHEY and CDR2 SVGEGT. The CDR3 DNA, read in part, is TGTGCCAGCAGACCATCTCCCGGGACACCTGAGACAGATACG. Encoded protein: CASRPSPGTPETDT. The whole CDR3 sequence is CASRPSPGTPETDTQYF.

Concerning this clone: The CDR3 goes on 3 residues after the read ends, and that part is filled in from the germline J gene. V is TRBV6-2 or TRBV6-3 and J is TRBJ2-3, with unresolved D. Trimming pared 3 bases from V and 1 base from J, leaving 11 bases between. Germline V gives CDR1 MNHEY, CDR2 SVGEGT. This CDR3 contains 15 residues. The part of the CDR3 DNA that was read is TGTGCCAGCAGTTATTTACGATTAGGCACAGATACG. Its translation is CASSYLRLGTDT. The full CDR3 reads CASSYLRLGTDTQYF.

In its sample, this clone was seen a few times. The read falls 3 residues short of the CDR3 end, and the missing part is taken from the germline J gene. This rearrangement joins TRBV16 to TRBJ1-1, with a possible D match to TRBD1 (5 bases). The V end was cut by 6 bases, the J end by 5 bases, with 22 bases between. Looked up from germline, CDR1 is KGHSY and CDR2 is FQNENV. The CDR3 length is 16 residues. The DNA read from the CDR3 is TGTGCCAGCAGTACCTCCCCGGACACATACAAAACTGAA. As protein: CASSTSPDTYKTE. The whole CDR3 protein reads CASSTSPDTYKTEAFF.

This clone was observed at least ten times. With the read ending 3 residues before the CDR3 end, the germline J gene is used to fill in that end. The chain has TRBV18 and TRBJ1-5; D not resolved. Germline V gene lookup returns CDR1 KGHSH and CDR2 LQKENI. Trimming stripped 4 bases from V and 0 bases from J, with 7 bases between. The CDR3 contains 14 residues. CDR3 DNA, as far as it was read: TGTGCCAGCTCACGATCGGGTAGCAATCAGCCC. Residues: CASSRSGSNQP. The whole CDR3 region reads CASSRSGSNQPQHF.

This clone is labeled medium-sized (0.01 to 0.1%). The read ends 3 residues early relative to the CDR3; the germline J gene fills the gap. V gene TRBV18 combines with J gene TRBJ2-1; perhaps TRBD2 as D (5 bases). Germline-derived CDR1 and CDR2 are KGHSH and LQKENI. CDR3 size: 15 residues. V shed 2 bases and J shed 1 base, with 9 bases lying between them. CDR3 bases read: TGTGCCAGCTCACCAAACAGCGGATCCTACAATGAG. Translating it yields CASSPNSGSYNE. In full, the CDR3 reads CASSPNSGSYNEQFF. Variable domain in full (rest from reference TRBV18 and TRBJ2-1): NAGVMQNPRHLVRRRGQEARLRCSPMKGHSHVYWYRQLPEEGLKFMVYLQKENIIDESGMPKERFSAEFPKEGPSILRIQQVVRGDSAAYFCASSPNSGSYNEQFFGPGTRLTVL.

This clone has a count of ten or more. The CDR3 end falls 3 residues outside the read, so it is completed with the germline J gene. The J gene is TRBJ1-2, the V gene TRBV5-4; 9 positions agree with TRBD1. Per germline, CDR1 SGHNT and CDR2 YYREEE (reference sequence). CDR3 length equals 14 residues. The CDR3 DNA, read in part, is TGTGCCAGCAGCCCCCAGACAGGGGGGCAAGGC. Protein product: CASSPQTGGQG. In full, the CDR3 is CASSPQTGGQGYTF.